The 13 T cell receptor beta chains presented below share a single source sample, sequenced in a study of regulatory and conventional T cells in RAG deficiency. Here immunoSEQ multiplex PCR was the method, and the copy in TCRdb shows in-frame clones only, minus some. The sample holds around 30,000 clones, approximately 90% seen once. These same records also appear under a second study, on regulatory T cells. That publication notes: Amplification used 52 TRBV primers and 13 TRBJ primers.

The sample was CD8+ T cells sorted from blood. These receptors originate from a human donor in good health.

The gene calls are TRBV19 and TRBJ2-2; TRBD2 agrees at 11 bases. J lost 3 bases, V lost 5 bases, and 5 bases had no gene match. This CDR3 contains 16 residues. The germline gives CDR1 LNHDA, CDR2 SQIVND (reference sequence). In DNA, the CDR3 is TGTGCCAGTAGTGCAACTAGCGGGGGCTACACCGGGGAGCTGTTTTTT. Its translation: CASSATSGGYTGELFF.

The V call is TRBV4-2, the J call TRBJ2-7; TRBD1 aligns across 9 bases. Losses at the gene ends were 0 bases for V and 1 base for J; bases not matched to a gene: 1. Per germline, CDR1 LGHNA and CDR2 YNFKEQ. The length of the CDR3 is 15 residues. The CDR3: CASSQETGGSYEQYF. The CDR3 nucleotides read TGTGCCAGCAGCCAAGAGACAGGGGGGTCCTACGAGCAGTACTTC.

This chain joins TRBV19 and TRBJ2-3, with D possibly called TRBD1 or TRBD2 (5 bases each). The CDR3 covers 15 residues. V was shortened by 4 bases and J by 1 base, with 12 bases between the two germline ends. Per germline, CDR1 LNHDA and CDR2 SQIVND (reference sequence). The DNA for the CDR3 is TGTGCCAGTAGTAGTCCCAGGGACGGCACAGATACGCAGTATTTT. Encoded protein: CASSSPRDGTDTQYF.

The chain links TRBV27 to TRBJ2-5; possible D gene TRBD2, 6 bases. Germline assignment: CDR1 MNHEY and CDR2 SMNVEV (reference sequence). This CDR3 is built from 14 residues. The ends were cut back, 3 bases at V and 1 base at J, with 9 bases in the middle. CDR3 in DNA: TGTGCCAGCAGTTTTGCGGGGCCCCAAGAGACCCAGTACTTC. Translation gives CASSFAGPQETQYF.

This clone was seen just once. The genes are TRBV19 and TRBJ2-7; D remains unclear. The CDR3 sequence is 14 residues long. The germline CDR1 and CDR2 sequences are LNHDA and SQIVND (reference sequence). Trimming removed 4 bases from V and 5 bases from J, with 15 bases in between. CDR3 sequence (DNA): TGTGCCAGTAGTACCCGGTCCGGGTGGAACGAGCAGTACTTC. Translating it yields CASSTRSGWNEQYF.

V and J are TRBV11-2 and TRBJ2-7; 7 bases are shared with TRBD1. The germline CDR1 and CDR2 sequences are SGHAT and FQNNGV. Losses at the gene ends were 0 bases for V and 2 bases for J; bases not matched to a gene: 4. This CDR3 has 15 amino acids. DNA of the CDR3: TGTGCCAGCAGCTTAGAACCGGGACAGCCCTACGAGCAGTACTTC. This encodes CASSLEPGQPYEQYF.

The rearrangement uses TRBV7-9 and TRBJ2-7; maybe TRBD1 (7 bases). CDR1 and CDR2 from the germline V gene are SEHNR and FQNEAQ (reference sequence). The CDR3 totals 15 residues. Trimming took off 2 bases at V and 1 base at J, with 12 bases between the two ends. CDR3: CASSLWTGLSYEQYF. DNA of the CDR3: TGTGCCAGCAGCTTATGGACAGGACTATCCTACGAGCAGTACTTC.

V usage is TRBV7-6 and J usage is TRBJ1-2, with unresolved D. The CDR3 has 14 residues. Trimming cost V 5 bases and J 1 base, with 11 bases left between them. Germline V gives CDR1 SGHVS, CDR2 FNYEAQ. The CDR3 coding sequence is TGTGCCAGCAGCCCTTTGGCGGATAACTATGGCTACACCTTC. This sequence encodes CASSPLADNYGYTF.

A word on this clone: Compared with germline, one end of the junction differs, possibly owing to a read error. The chain has TRBV5-6 and TRBJ1-2, with TRBD1 as a possible D gene (5 bases). The CDR3 runs 16 residues. Germline assignment: CDR1 SGHDT and CDR2 YYEEEE. CDR3 protein: CAGSSEGTSPNYGYTF. Written as DNA, the CDR3 is TGTGCCGGCAGTTCCGAGGGGACGTCACCTAACTATGGCTACACCTTC.

The chain recombines TRBV5-6 with TRBJ2-7; no clear D. The CDR3 is 12 amino acids. With 2 bases removed from V and 5 bases from J, the gap between germline ends came to 8 bases. Germline CDR1 is SGHDT and CDR2 is YYEEEE. The CDR3 reads CASSLVGNEQYF. The CDR3 DNA follows: TGTGCCAGCAGCTTAGTGGGTAACGAGCAGTACTTC.

The CDR3 is CASSSPTLAGGTQYF. The CDR3 DNA reads TGTGCCAGCAGTTCTCCTACACTAGCCGGGGGGACCCAGTACTTC. This chain uses TRBV7-9 with TRBJ2-5, with D tentatively TRBD2 (6 bases). Per the germline V gene, CDR1 is SEHNR and CDR2 is FQNEAQ (reference sequence). Deletions cut 6 bases from V and 7 bases from J, with 21 bases between. The CDR3 contains 15 residues.

V is TRBV19 and J is TRBJ2-3; D is possibly TRBD1 (6 bases). The CDR3 length is 15 residues. Germline-derived CDR1 and CDR2 are LNHDA and SQIVND (reference sequence). V shed 4 bases and J shed 2 bases, with 13 bases lying between them. The CDR3: CASSTEGQSTDTQYF. In DNA form, the CDR3 reads TGTGCCAGTAGTACCGAAGGACAGTCCACAGATACGCAGTATTTT.

This clone was counted a few times. V is TRBV19 and J is TRBJ2-2, with a possible D match to TRBD1 (5 bases). The CDR3 spans 14 residues. Between the trimmed V and J ends, which lost 5 bases and 4 bases, there was a span of 11 bases. Germline V gives CDR1 LNHDA, CDR2 SQIVND (reference sequence). The CDR3 DNA reads TGTGCCAGTAGTCCGGACACCTTCACCGGGGAGCTGTTTTTT. Its translation is CASSPDTFTGELFF.